The rows below give T cell receptor beta chains drawn from one sample of a study of shared clonotypes between healthy human individuals. Libraries were prepared by immunoSEQ multiplex PCR; TCRdb keeps only in-frame clonotypes and omits some of them. The table lists 2 million to 2.5 million clones, roughly 90% of them singletons, with 0.37% in the top ten. Sequencing was done on a sample of naive CD4+ T cells from PBMCs. The receptors here all came from a man aged 18 to 30 in good health. Some clones in this sample may be carry-over from other donors' samples. CDR3s include the opening cysteine and the closing phenylalanine or tryptophan. Each record gives: clone size, J gene, D gene, V gene, CDR3 DNA, CDR3 protein. A D gene is named only where the DNA matches it firmly. The size field is filled for only some rows; it gives once, few, many or a size class.

>NA|TRBJ1-4|NA|TRBV6-1
TGTGCCAGCAGTGAATACCGGGGCTTAAATGAAAAACTGTTTTTT
CASSEYRGLNEKLFF
>once|TRBJ1-3|NA|TRBV5-6
TGTGCCAGCAGCTTGTTGGGCCGAGACTCTGGAAACACCATATATTTT
CASSLLGRDSGNTIYF
>NA|TRBJ2-2|NA|TRBV10-3
TGTGCCATCAGTGAGTCGAATGGCGCCGGGGAGCTGTTTTTT
CAISESNGAGELFF
>NA|TRBJ2-7|NA|TRBV7-2
TGTGCCAGCAGCTTAGCGGCCAGCATCTCCTACGAGCAGTACTTC
CASSLAASISYEQYF
>NA|TRBJ2-1|NA|TRBV5-6
TGTGCCAGCAGCTTCTTCCCCTCCACCTACAATGAGCAGTTCTTC
CASSFFPSTYNEQFF
>NA|TRBJ1-2|TRBD1|TRBV6-1
TGTGCCAGCAGAACAGGGGACACTAACTATGGCTACACCTTC
CASRTGDTNYGYTF
>NA|TRBJ2-3|NA|TRBV5-4
TGTGCCAGCAGACAGGGACGCCAGGGATGGTTGGTGGATACGCAGTATTTT
CASRQGRQGWLVDTQYF
>NA|TRBJ2-1|NA|TRBV27
TGTGCCAGCAGTTGGTCCATTACCTACAATGAGCAGTTCTTC
CASSWSITYNEQFF
>NA|TRBJ2-3|TRBD2|TRBV2
TGTGCCAGCAGTTTTAGCGGGGGGACAGCCGATACGCAGTATTTT
CASSFSGGTADTQYF
>NA|TRBJ1-2|TRBD1|TRBV19
TGTGCCAGTAGTATAGTACCGGGACAGCGGTATGGCTACACCTTC
CASSIVPGQRYGYTF
>NA|TRBJ1-2|NA|TRBV6-6
TGTGCCAGCAGTTACCCAATCTCGGATGGCTACACCTTC
CASSYPISDGYTF
>once|TRBJ2-1|TRBD2|TRBV5-1
TGCGCCAGCAGCTTGGGCGGGAGACTGAGTGAGCAGTTCTTC
CASSLGGRLSEQFF
>NA|TRBJ2-1|NA|TRBV5-4
TGTGCCAGCAGCCCAGTGGGCCAGGAGTACAATGAGCAGTTCTTC
CASSPVGQEYNEQFF
>NA|TRBJ1-1|NA|TRBV9
TGTGCCAGCAGCGCCGAGGGCGGCACTGAAGCTTTCTTT
CASSAEGGTEAFF
>NA|TRBJ1-5|TRBD1|TRBV19
TGTGCCAGTAGTGAACAGGGGGGGGGTCAGCCCCAGCATTTT
CASSEQGGGQPQHF
>NA|TRBJ2-7|TRBD2|TRBV10-3
TGTGCCATCAGTGAAGGGACTAGCGACTCCTACGAGCAGTACTTC
CAISEGTSDSYEQYF
>NA|TRBJ2-2|NA|TRBV25-1
TGTGCCAGCACCCAGGGAGTAGCCCAGGCCGGGGAGCTGTTTTTT
CASTQGVAQAGELFF
>NA|TRBJ2-1|TRBD2|TRBV6-6
TGTGCCAGCAGTTACGGGGGGGTCCCCTACAATGAGCAGTTCTTC
CASSYGGVPYNEQFF
>NA|TRBJ1-1|TRBD1|TRBV7-9
TGTGCCAGCAGGGAGGGACAGTGGAACACTGAAGCTTTCTTT
CASREGQWNTEAFF
>NA|TRBJ2-2|NA|TRBV5-1
TGCGCCAGCACTTATGGGCTTCGGGACACCGACACCGGGGAGCTGTTTTTT
CASTYGLRDTDTGELFF
>NA|TRBJ1-4|TRBD1|TRBV28
TGTGCCAGCAGTCGTACAGGGGGCGGTGAAAAACTGTTTTTT
CASSRTGGGEKLFF
>NA|TRBJ2-4|NA|TRBV6-1
TGTGCCAGCAGTGAAACCTTAAAAAACATTCAGTACTTC
CASSETLKNIQYF
>NA|TRBJ1-1|NA|TRBV6-1
TGTGCCAGCCTATTCGGGGGGACGAACACTGAAGCTTTCTTT
CASLFGGTNTEAFF
>NA|TRBJ1-2|TRBD1|TRBV19
TGTGCCAGTAAGGCCGGGACAGGGGACTATGGCTACACCTTC
CASKAGTGDYGYTF
>NA|TRBJ1-4|NA|TRBV6-5
TGTGCCAGCAGTTACGGGGAAAAACTGTTTTTT
CASSYGEKLFF
>once|TRBJ2-5|NA|TRBV5-1
TGCGCCAGCAGCTCCCGAAACCAAGAGACCCAGTACTTC
CASSSRNQETQYF
>NA|TRBJ2-6|TRBD1|TRBV28
TGTGCCAGCAGTCCAGGGGGATCTGGGGCCAACGTCCTGACTTTC
CASSPGGSGANVLTF
>NA|TRBJ1-2|NA|TRBV30
TGTGCCTGGAGTGTACAAGGTATTAGTGGCTACACCTTC
CAWSVQGISGYTF
>NA|TRBJ2-5|NA|TRBV5-1
TGCGCCAGCAGCTTACTACTCAGGGGAATGGACCAAGAGACCCAGTACTTC
CASSLLLRGMDQETQYF
>once|TRBJ2-1|TRBD2|TRBV9
TGTGCCAGCAGCGTAAGGCGGGAGGGCCTCAATGAGCAGTTCTTC
CASSVRREGLNEQFF
>NA|TRBJ1-2|NA|TRBV27
TGTGCCAGCAGTTTCAAGAGGGGTGATGGCTACACCTTC
CASSFKRGDGYTF
>once|TRBJ1-6|NA|TRBV5-4
TGTGCCAGCAGCTTTAGTCGGGGGGGAGATTCACCCCTCCACTTT
CASSFSRGGDSPLHF
>NA|TRBJ1-1|NA|TRBV9
TGTGCCAGCAGCGTAGTGGGGATACAGGGCACTGAAGCTTTCTTT
CASSVVGIQGTEAFF
>NA|TRBJ2-3|TRBD2|TRBV4-1
TGCGCCAGCAGCCAAGGGCCGCAGCGGGGAACCACAGATACGCAGTATTTT
CASSQGPQRGTTDTQYF
>NA|TRBJ2-3|NA|TRBV28
TGTGCCAGCAGACGGGAGCTCAACACAGATACGCAGTATTTT
CASRRELNTDTQYF
>NA|TRBJ2-1|NA|TRBV30
TGTGCCTGGAGTCGGTCGGGGCGGCCTTACAATGAGCAGTTCTTC
CAWSRSGRPYNEQFF
>NA|TRBJ2-1|TRBD2|TRBV5-1
TGCGCCAGCAGCTTGATAGCGGGGGATGAGCAGTTCTTC
CASSLIAGDEQFF
>few|TRBJ1-2|NA|TRBV7-9
TGTGCCGGGGACCCACAGGACGCCTATGGCTACACCTTC
CAGDPQDAYGYTF
>NA|TRBJ2-4|NA|TRBV18
TGTGCCAGCTCGATCGAAGGCCGGGGAAGAAACATTCAGTACTTC
CASSIEGRGRNIQYF
>NA|TRBJ2-7|TRBD1|TRBV5-1
TGCGCCAGCAGCACGGGACAGGGAGGGGAGCAGTACTTC
CASSTGQGGEQYF
>NA|TRBJ2-7|NA|TRBV6-6
TGTGCCAGCAGAAAACAGGGCTCCTACGAGCAGTACTTC
CASRKQGSYEQYF
>NA|TRBJ1-3|NA|TRBV10-3
TGTGCCAGCAGTTATTCGGGCCCCGCCGGCACCATATATTTT
CASSYSGPAGTIYF
>NA|TRBJ2-1|TRBD2|TRBV5-1
TGCGCCAGCAAGGCTAGCGGATACTACAATGAGCAGTTCTTC
CASKASGYYNEQFF
>NA|TRBJ2-3|NA|TRBV30
TGTGCCTGGAGCGTTGGCCCCCCCGGATTGGATACGCAGTATTTT
CAWSVGPPGLDTQYF
>NA|TRBJ2-5|NA|TRBV28
TGTGCCAGCAGTTTCCTCGGCGGTACGGGGGAGACCCAGTACTTC
CASSFLGGTGETQYF
>NA|TRBJ2-3|NA|TRBV5-1
TGCGCCAGCAGCTCCGTGAGATCGGACGCAGATACGCAGTATTTT
CASSSVRSDADTQYF
>NA|TRBJ2-1|NA|TRBV10-1
TGCGCCAGCCGCCCCGCGGTAACCTACAATGAGCAGTTCTTC
CASRPAVTYNEQFF
>NA|TRBJ2-5|NA|TRBV11-2
TGTGCCAGCAGCCAGGCGATACAAGAGACCCAGTACTTC
CASSQAIQETQYF
>NA|TRBJ2-7|TRBD2|TRBV7-8
TGTGCCAGCAGCCCCCCGCGGGGGACCGGCTACGAGCAGTACTTC
CASSPPRGTGYEQYF
>NA|TRBJ2-1|TRBD1|TRBV2
TGTGCCAGCAGTGGGGACAGGGAGACTGAGCAGTTCTTC
CASSGDRETEQFF
>NA|TRBJ2-3|NA|TRBV7-8
TGTGCCAGCAGCTTAGGGAAGGTTGATACGCAGTATTTT
CASSLGKVDTQYF
>NA|TRBJ1-5|NA|TRBV7-2
TGTGCCAGCAGCCAAGCAAATCAGCCCCAGCATTTT
CASSQANQPQHF
>NA|TRBJ2-6|TRBD2|TRBV7-2
TGTGCCAGCAGTTCGGGACTAGCGGGAGCTTCTGGGGCCAACGTCCTGACTTTC
CASSSGLAGASGANVLTF